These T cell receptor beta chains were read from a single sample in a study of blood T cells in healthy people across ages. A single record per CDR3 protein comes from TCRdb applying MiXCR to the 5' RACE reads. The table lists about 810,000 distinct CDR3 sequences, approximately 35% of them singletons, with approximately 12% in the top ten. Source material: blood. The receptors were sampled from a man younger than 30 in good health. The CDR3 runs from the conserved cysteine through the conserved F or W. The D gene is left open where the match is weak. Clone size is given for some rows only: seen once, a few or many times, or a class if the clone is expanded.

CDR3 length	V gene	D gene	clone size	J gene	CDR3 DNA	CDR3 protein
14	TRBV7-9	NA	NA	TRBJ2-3	TGTGCCAGCAGCCCCAAAGTAAGAACAGATACGCAGTATTTT	CASSPKVRTDTQYF
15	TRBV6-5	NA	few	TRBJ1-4	TGTGCCAGCAGTTTCCTGCGTTCAACTAATGAAAAACTGTTTTTT	CASSFLRSTNEKLFF
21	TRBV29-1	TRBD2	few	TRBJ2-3	TGCAGCGTTGAAGATCATATGAGCGGGGGGTTTCAACAGAAAAGCACAGATACGCAGTATTTT	CSVEDHMSGGFQQKSTDTQYF
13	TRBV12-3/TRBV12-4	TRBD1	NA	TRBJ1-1	TGTGCCAGCATTGGTAGCAGGGGGACTGAAGCTTTCTTT	CASIGSRGTEAFF
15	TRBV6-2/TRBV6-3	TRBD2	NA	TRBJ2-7	TGTGCCAGCAGTGCCTATCCCGGGACTAACAATGAGCAGTACTTC	CASSAYPGTNNEQYF
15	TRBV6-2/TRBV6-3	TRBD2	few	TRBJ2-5	TGTGCCAGCAGCGTAGCGGGGGGTACCTACAATGAGCAGTACTTC	CASSVAGGTYNEQYF
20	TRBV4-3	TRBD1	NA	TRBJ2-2	TGCGCCAGCAGCCAAGACCTGTTCGGGACAGGACGAAGTAACACCGGGGAGCTGTTTTTT	CASSQDLFGTGRSNTGELFF
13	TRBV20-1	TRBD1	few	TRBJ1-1	TGCAGTGCTAGGGGAGCAGGGGGCACTGAAGCTTTCTTT	CSARGAGGTEAFF
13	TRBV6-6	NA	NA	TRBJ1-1	TGTGCCAGCAGTTACGGGGGTGTCTCTGAAGCTTTCTTT	CASSYGGVSEAFF
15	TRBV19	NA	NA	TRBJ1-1	TGTGCCAGTAGTATGGCGAGACTCGCGAACACTGAAGCTTTCTTT	CASSMARLANTEAFF
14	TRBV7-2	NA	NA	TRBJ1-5	TGTGCCAGCAGCTTAGCCAGGGGCGGTCAGCCCCAGCATTTT	CASSLARGGQPQHF